The 27 T cell receptor beta chains below come from one sample, sequenced in a study of shared clonotypes between healthy human individuals (dated by TCRdb to the early 2020s). Library creation used the immunoSEQ multiplex PCR assay. Here the immuneACCESS table is served through TCRdb, limited to in-frame sequences with V and J called. Missing clones are a known gap in these copies; in checked studies unresolved V genes cover under half, and the rest lacks a known reason. The sample has about 1 million clones on record, around 76% of them singletons. The ten largest clonotypes hold 1.2% to 1.5% of the sample. Material: memory CD4+ T cells sorted from blood. The sample's cell subset or site label is to be understood as: CD45RA-negative fraction. The source of these receptors is a man aged 18 to 30 in good health.

This clone was seen a handful of times. The DNA of the CDR3 is TGTGCCAGCAGTTTTTCAACGCGCCTAGACAGTTTCGGGGAGACCCAGTACTTC. Translated, it gives CASSFSTRLDSFGETQYF. V usage is TRBV28 and J usage is TRBJ2-5, with D possibly TRBD1 on 5 matching bases. The CDR3 is 18 amino acids. Germline CDR1 reads MDHEN; CDR2 reads SYDVKM. V gave up 3 bases and J gave up 5 bases, with 25 bases separating them.

With respect to this clone: A much larger clone lies one base from this, so it may be a read error. J is TRBJ2-7 and V is TRBV14; no definite D call. Germline V lookup: CDR1 SGHDN, CDR2 FVKESK. The CDR3 is 14 residues long. CDR3 sequence reads: CASSQETASYGQYF. CDR3 sequence (DNA): TGTGCCAGCAGCCAAGAAACTGCTTCCTACGGGCAGTACTTC.

This clone was seen once. The V gene is TRBV5-1, the J gene TRBJ2-1; TRBD1 matches 12 bases. V lost 3 bases, J lost 7 bases, and 5 bases stayed unmatched. CDR1 is SGHRS and CDR2 is YFSETQ in the germline V gene. This CDR3 is built from 15 residues. For the CDR3, the DNA is TGCGCCAGCAGCTCAGGGACAGGGGGCGCGAATGAGCAGTTCTTC. This gives the protein CASSSGTGGANEQFF.

The J gene is TRBJ1-1, the V gene TRBV2; D is unclear. Trimming took 7 bases from V and 0 from J, leaving 9 bases between them. The CDR3 covers 13 residues. Germline V CDR1 and CDR2: SNHLY, FYNNEI. The CDR3 is CASMRYMNTEAFF. The CDR3 DNA reads as TGTGCCAGCATGAGGTATATGAACACTGAAGCTTTCTTT. The full variable domain, completed using reference TRBV2 and TRBJ1-1, is EPEVTQTPSHQVTQMGQEVILRCVPISNHLYFYWYRQILGQKVEFLVSFYNNEISEKSEIFDDQFSVERPDGSNFTLKIRSTKLEDSAMYFCASMRYMNTEAFFGQGTRLTVV.

CDR3 DNA: TGTGCCAGCAGCCCGGGACAGCAATACGAGCAGTACTTC. Its protein product is CASSPGQQYEQYF. This rearrangement joins TRBV7-9 to TRBJ2-7; TRBD1 matches at 7 bases. Germline assignment: CDR1 SEHNR and CDR2 FQNEAQ (reference sequence). The CDR3 length is 13 residues. J lost 4 bases, V lost 5 bases, and 5 bases had no gene match. Full variable domain (outside the CDR3, taken from reference TRBV7-9 and TRBJ2-7): DTGVSQNPRHKITKRGQNVTFRCDPISEHNRLYWYRQTLGQGPEFLTYFQNEAQLEKSRLLSDRFSAERPKGSFSTLEIQRTEQGDSAMYLCASSPGQQYEQYFGPGTRLTVT.

The chain couples TRBV7-2 to TRBJ2-7; 9 positions match TRBD1. CDR3 length: 15 residues. Germline lookup yields CDR1 SGHTA and CDR2 FQGNSA. The trim removed 5 bases at V and 6 bases at J, leaving 11 bases unmatched. The CDR3 coding sequence is TGTGCCAGCAGCGCCCGGCCGGGACAGGGTGGCGAGCAGTACTTC. Its protein is CASSARPGQGGEQYF.

This clone was seen only once. This chain links TRBV7-8 with TRBJ1-3; 7 bases fit TRBD1. Trimming took 5 bases from V and 7 from J; bases not matched to a gene: 2. The germline V gene encodes CDR1 SGHVS and CDR2 FQNEAQ. This CDR3 spans 12 amino acids. CDR3 loop: CASSPRGNTIYF. DNA for the CDR3: TGTGCCAGCAGCCCCAGGGGGAACACCATATATTTT.

This clone was seen a few times. A clone one base away is much larger, so this may be a read error. This CDR3 reads CASSAQGGYEQYF. The DNA for the CDR3 is TGTGCCAGCAGCGCACAGGGGGGCTACGAGCAGTACTTC. The J gene is TRBJ2-7, the V gene TRBV6-6; 8 positions match TRBD1. J gave up 3 bases and V 6 bases, and 4 bases lay outside the gene matches. This CDR3 contains 13 residues. Germline loops: CDR1 MNHNY, CDR2 SVGAGI (reference sequence).

V usage is TRBV5-1 and J usage is TRBJ1-1; TRBD1 might be the D (5 bases). Trimming removed 5 bases at V and 1 base at J, with 9 bases between. The CDR3 extends over 13 amino acids. From germline, CDR1 is SGHRS and CDR2 YFSETQ. This CDR3 reads CASREQENTEAFF. The CDR3 nucleotides are TGCGCCAGCAGGGAACAGGAGAACACTGAAGCTTTCTTT.

V is TRBV6-6 and J is TRBJ2-2, with D possibly called TRBD1 or TRBD2 (5 bases each). V was clipped by 6 bases and J by 4 bases, with 15 bases between them. The CDR3 contains 15 residues. Germline-derived CDR1 and CDR2 are MNHNY and SVGAGI (reference sequence). The CDR3 here is CASSRDGPRTGELFF. For the CDR3, the DNA is TGTGCCAGCAGCCGGGACGGACCACGCACCGGGGAGCTGTTTTTT.

This sequence joins TRBV27 and TRBJ1-2; D unclear. The V gene lost 5 bases and the J gene lost 4 bases, with 11 bases spanning the gap. CDR1 is MNHEY, CDR2 SMNVEV, per germline (reference sequence). The CDR3 spans 13 residues. CDR3 nucleotides: TGTGCCAGCAGTAGGCAGAATGCCTATGGCTACACCTTC. Translated: CASSRQNAYGYTF.

This chain joins TRBV5-4 and TRBJ2-3; no definite D call. Trimming shortened V by 3 bases and J by 1 base, and 6 bases separated the two germline ends. This CDR3 has 13 amino acids. Germline lookup yields CDR1 SGHNT and CDR2 YYREEE (reference sequence). CDR3 loop: CASSSQRTDTQYF. The DNA of the CDR3 is TGTGCCAGCAGCTCCCAGCGCACAGATACGCAGTATTTT.

The chain has TRBV19 and TRBJ1-4; D might be TRBD1 (5 bases). V was cut by 2 bases and J by 8 bases, with 12 bases left in between. Germline values: CDR1 LNHDA, CDR2 SQIVND (reference sequence). There are 14 residues in the CDR3. CDR3 region: CASSIWARDEKLFF. The CDR3 DNA reads TGTGCCAGTAGTATATGGGCCAGGGACGAAAAACTGTTTTTT.

The chain employs TRBV5-6 and TRBJ1-2; D call uncertain. Germline CDR1 is SGHDT and CDR2 is YYEEEE. Trimming shortened V by 1 base and J by 1 base, and 8 bases separated the two germline ends. The CDR3 consists of 14 residues. The CDR3 region has the DNA TGTGCCAGCAGCTTGCGACGCCTTAACTATGGCTACACCTTC. This encodes CASSLRRLNYGYTF.

The chain recombines TRBV28 with TRBJ2-7; D is perhaps TRBD2 (5 bases). CDR1 is MDHEN, CDR2 SYDVKM, per germline. The V gene lost 5 bases and the J gene lost 4 bases, with 9 bases spanning the gap. The CDR3 runs to 12 residues. The CDR3 here is CASSQSGYEQYF. As DNA, the CDR3 is TGTGCCAGCAGTCAGTCGGGGTACGAGCAGTACTTC.

The chain links TRBV18 to TRBJ1-4; D remains ambiguous. V was shortened by 6 bases and J by 5 bases, with 10 bases between the two germline ends. The CDR3 covers 13 residues. The V gene's germline CDR1 is KGHSH and CDR2 LQKENI. CDR3 nucleotides: TGTGCCAGCTCTAGAAAGGAGAATGAAAAACTGTTTTTT. It is translated as CASSRKENEKLFF.

This clone appeared once. This rearrangement joins TRBV9 to TRBJ2-2, with D perhaps TRBD1 (6 bases). The CDR3 is made up of 16 amino acids. Germline CDR1 and CDR2: SGDLS and YYNGEE. Trimming pared 4 bases from V and 7 bases from J, leaving 20 bases between. The CDR3 reads CASSPRDLTGLGELFF. The DNA of the CDR3 is TGTGCCAGCAGCCCACGAGACCTGACAGGTCTCGGGGAGCTGTTTTTT.

This clone came up many times. This sample includes further DNA sequences coding for the same CDR3. V is TRBV7-2 and J is TRBJ2-1, with 8 bases aligning to TRBD1. Germline CDR1 is SGHTA and CDR2 is FQGNSA. With V trimmed by 0 bases and J by 10 bases, 2 bases remained unmatched. This CDR3 has 13 amino acids. Written as DNA, the CDR3 is TGTGCCAGCAGCTTAGCCCGACAGGGGGAGCAGTTCTTC. Amino acids: CASSLARQGEQFF.

The genes are TRBV19 and TRBJ1-2; D perhaps matches TRBD1 (5 bases). The CDR3 has 15 amino acids. The V end was cut by 8 bases, the J end by 2 bases, with 18 bases between. Germline CDR1 and CDR2: LNHDA and SQIVND (reference sequence). Here the CDR3 reads CASLPSGTENYGYTF. The CDR3 DNA follows: TGTGCCAGTCTTCCGTCAGGGACTGAAAACTATGGCTACACCTTC.

This chain connects TRBV18 to TRBJ2-4; D ambiguous. This CDR3 has 14 residues. V was cut by 3 bases and J by 4 bases, with 10 bases left in between. Germline V gene sequence: CDR1 KGHSH, CDR2 LQKENI. In DNA form, the CDR3 reads TGTGCCAGCTCACCTGGATTAGGGAAAAACATTCAGTACTTC. Translation gives CASSPGLGKNIQYF.

This chain uses TRBV27 with TRBJ2-7; D perhaps matches TRBD1 (6 bases). The CDR3 extends over 15 amino acids. V was cut by 7 bases and J by 0 bases, with 16 bases left in between. Germline CDR1 and CDR2: MNHEY and SMNVEV (reference sequence). The chain's CDR3 is CASNSLGADSYEQYF. CDR3 sequence (DNA): TGTGCCAGCAATTCCTTGGGGGCGGACTCCTACGAGCAGTACTTC.

The chain employs TRBV10-2 and TRBJ2-1, with TRBD2 matching over 7 bases. Looked up from germline, CDR1 is WSHSY and CDR2 is SAAADI. CDR3 length: 15 residues. V shed 3 bases, J shed 7 bases, and the junction held 9 bases outside the gene matches. CDR3 nucleotides: TGCGCCAGCAGTGATATGGCTAGCGGCCTGAATGAGCAGTTCTTC. Encoded protein: CASSDMASGLNEQFF.

The chain couples TRBV9 to TRBJ1-4, with TRBD1 as a possible D gene (6 bases). The germline V and J ends were trimmed by 3 bases and 8 bases, with 14 bases remaining between them. The CDR3 has 14 amino acids. CDR1 is SGDLS, CDR2 YYNGEE, per germline. CDR3 in DNA: TGTGCCAGCAGCGGCCGGACAGTGGGGGAAAAACTGTTTTTT. It is translated as CASSGRTVGEKLFF.

In regard to this clone: At one end the junction does not follow the germline gene, possibly because of a read error. V usage is TRBV30 and J usage is TRBJ2-7; 14 positions match TRBD2. This CDR3 region has 11 residues. Germline CDR1 reads GTSNPN; CDR2 reads SVGIG (reference sequence). CDR3 sequence (DNA): TGTGCCTGGAGTACGACTAGCGGGAGGGACTTC. Translated, it gives CAWSTTSGRDF.

This clone was found once. The V call is TRBV2, the J call TRBJ2-2, with a tentative D call TRBD1 (6 bases). Trimming left V 2 bases short and J 8 bases short, with 15 bases between. CDR1 is SNHLY, CDR2 FYNNEI, per germline. The CDR3 runs to 15 residues. CDR3 in DNA: TGTGCCAGCAGTGAATTCAACTCCGGGACAGGGGAGCTGTTTTTT. It codes for CASSEFNSGTGELFF. Together with reference TRBV2 and TRBJ2-2, the CDR3 gives the full variable domain: EPEVTQTPSHQVTQMGQEVILRCVPISNHLYFYWYRQILGQKVEFLVSFYNNEISEKSEIFDDQFSVERPDGSNFTLKIRSTKLEDSAMYFCASSEFNSGTGELFFGEGSRLTVL.

The rearrangement links TRBV5-6 to TRBJ1-6; D ambiguous. The CDR3 totals 14 residues. CDR1 is SGHDT and CDR2 is YYEEEE in the germline V gene. V was cut by 0 bases and J by 7 bases, with 8 bases left in between. DNA for the CDR3: TGTGCCAGCAGCTTGGTAGGGATGAATTCACCCCTCCACTTT. Amino acids: CASSLVGMNSPLHF.

The V and J genes are TRBV28 and TRBJ1-5; D remains ambiguous. The V end was cut by 4 bases, the J end by 4 bases, with 11 bases between. The germline V gene encodes CDR1 MDHEN and CDR2 SYDVKM. This CDR3 comprises 14 residues. The CDR3 here is CASSSVVRNQPQHF. The CDR3 nucleotides are TGTGCCAGCAGTTCCGTGGTTAGGAATCAGCCCCAGCATTTT.